This T cell receptor (beta chain) comes out of a study of blood T cell repertoires in COVID-19. Original methodology: For nucleated cells, counts were estimated from reference gene primer amplification. The table came from immunoSEQ multiplex PCR; TCRdb's copy has only in-frame clones and leaves some out. V, J and clone size reflect that table, while D and trimming were determined from the DNA. The sample holds some 200,000 clones; around nine tenths are singletons and the top ten take roughly 3.7%. Germline loops: CDR1 SGHAT, CDR2 FQNNGV. The CDR3 totals 13 residues. V lost 3 bases, J lost 5 bases, and 8 bases lay in between.

The sequence came from a man in his late teens or twenties with active or convalescent COVID-19. The chain employs TRBV11-2 and TRBJ1-5; D remains unclear. Input material: peripheral blood. As DNA, the CDR3 is TGTGCCAGCAGCTTTACATTCGATCAGCCCCAGCATTTT. Protein: CASSFTFDQPQHF.